These T cell receptor beta chains were read from a single sample in a study of shared clonotypes between healthy human individuals. TCRdb keeps only in-frame clones here, not all; method: immunoSEQ multiplex PCR. The repertoire includes approximately 980,000 clones, approximately 80% of them detected once, and approximately 1.5% sits in the top ten. Material for sequencing was memory CD4+ T cells sorted from blood. These TCRs come from a man aged 18 to 29 in good health. Both conserved end residues are trimmed from each CDR3. The size of a clone is reported for some rows only, either as once, few or many, or as a class for expanded clones.

CDR3	V	J	size
ASSQGLGGTNYGYT	TRBV14	TRBJ1-2	NA
ATRGTGNSPLH	TRBV28	TRBJ1-6	once
ASSYSRDRSPLH	TRBV6-6	TRBJ1-6	NA
ASSDKANYGYT	TRBV28	TRBJ1-2	once
ASSSHGSGEQY	TRBV7-2	TRBJ2-7	NA
ASSLGLAGGQETQY	TRBV6-5	TRBJ2-5	NA
ASSQSRVAGGKETQY	TRBV4-1	TRBJ2-5	NA
ASRQGRQETQY	TRBV6-1	TRBJ2-5	NA
ASSHRPGGNTIY	TRBV7-2	TRBJ1-3	once
ASSLGGSRGETQY	TRBV7-6	TRBJ2-5	NA
ASSLGGMNTDTQY	TRBV5-1	TRBJ2-3	once
ASSLRDRGTDTQY	TRBV5-1	TRBJ2-3	NA
ASSLGGRSNTEAF	TRBV5-8	TRBJ1-1	NA
ARSFLAGRPSFYEQY	TRBV5-3	TRBJ2-7	NA
ASSFASDSYEQY	TRBV7-8	TRBJ2-7	NA
AWSLGQYNSPLH	TRBV30	TRBJ1-6	NA
ASSSGLAGGETQY	TRBV5-1	TRBJ2-5	once
ASSLAGGFVTIY	TRBV11-2	TRBJ1-3	few
ASRPGGIGQPQH	TRBV6-5	TRBJ1-5	NA
ASTPRVTSTDTQY	TRBV6-5	TRBJ2-3	NA